This T cell receptor beta chain was recovered during a study of post-analysis software for immune sequencing data. Study summary: Relapsing-remitting, secondary progressive and progressive-relapsing forms made up the multiple sclerosis disease courses. Study observations and caveats: The study found TRBV5-6, TRBV5-1 and TRBV20-1 among several TRBV segments more frequent in patients than controls. Significantly lower normalized Chao1 diversity was seen in multiple sclerosis patients than in controls. Samples from one preparation batch, clustered by F measure, grouped strongly together.

Presence of unique molecular identifiers characterized the TCR beta cDNA libraries. The yield from roughly 1 to 10 million T cells was roughly 500,000 cDNA molecules in total. TCRdb independently ran MiXCR on the PCR reads; one entry per CDR3 protein. The sample lists about 500,000 distinct CDR3 sequences; approximately 46% were seen once. CDR1 is SQVTM and CDR2 is ANQGSEA in the germline V gene. This CDR3 has 12 residues. V shed 4 bases and J shed 2 bases, with 8 bases lying between them. There are many counts of this clonotype. Antigen unknown. This receptor was taken from a girl aged 5 to 17 with multiple sclerosis. Specimen: blood. J is TRBJ2-5 and V is TRBV29-1; weak D call: TRBD1 (5 bases). The CDR3 here is CSVGTIQETQYF. CDR3 sequence (DNA): TGCAGCGTTGGGACAATTCAAGAGACCCAGTACTTC.